These 18 T cell receptor beta chains were all obtained from the same sample, sequenced in a study of T cell changes during pregnancy in multiple sclerosis. Clones were read by immunoSEQ multiplex PCR, and TCRdb kept only the in-frame ones, dropping some. The sample has tens of thousands of clones, about 94% seen once. The sequences come from CD4+ T cells from peripheral blood mononuclear cells, collected after pregnancy. The receptors stem from a female donor with multiple sclerosis, enrolled in a pregnancy study.

V and J are TRBV6-1 and TRBJ1-3, with no clear D. Trimming cost V 2 bases and J 0 bases, with 8 bases left between them. CDR1 MNHNS and CDR2 SASEGT come from the germline V gene. The CDR3 consists of 15 residues. The CDR3 is CASSENLSSGNTIYF. In DNA form, the CDR3 reads TGTGCCAGCAGTGAAAATCTGAGCTCTGGAAACACCATATATTTT.

The table lists this clone with a few counts. The V gene is TRBV5-1, the J gene TRBJ1-1; D ambiguous. The CDR3 covers 13 residues. The V and J ends lost 4 bases and 3 bases respectively, with 10 bases between them. Germline CDR1 and CDR2: SGHRS and YFSETQ. The DNA for the CDR3 is TGCGCCAGCAGCCGAGCCGGGGACACTGAAGCTTTCTTT. Encoded protein: CASSRAGDTEAFF.

The chain joins TRBV7-2 to TRBJ2-3; D is perhaps TRBD2 (6 bases). This CDR3 has 14 amino acids. V was shortened by 1 base and J by 1 base, with 6 bases between the two germline ends. Germline loops: CDR1 SGHTA, CDR2 FQGNSA. CDR3 region: CASSLGLGTDTQYF. The CDR3 nucleotides read TGTGCCAGCAGCTTAGGACTAGGCACAGATACGCAGTATTTT.

CDR3 nucleotides: TGTGCCAGCAGCCGCAACGAGGGCGACGAGCAGTACTTC. Amino acids: CASSRNEGDEQYF. The genes are TRBV7-7 and TRBJ2-7, with a weak D call TRBD2 (5 bases). Germline lookup yields CDR1 SSHAT and CDR2 FNYEAQ (reference sequence). CDR3 length: 13 residues. Between the trimmed V and J ends, which lost 5 bases and 5 bases, there was a span of 13 bases.

The J gene is TRBJ2-7, the V gene TRBV7-3; 11 bases line up with TRBD2. The length of the CDR3 is 18 residues. Germline V gene data show CDR1 as SGHTA and CDR2 as FQGTGA. Trimming cost V 5 bases and J 7 bases; bases outside gene matches: 19. CDR3 in amino acids: CASSPRWRLAGGLREQYF. The CDR3 DNA is TGTGCCAGCAGCCCGCGTTGGCGCTTAGCGGGAGGGTTGAGGGAGCAGTACTTC.

The chain employs TRBV5-6 and TRBJ2-6, with TRBD1 matching 10 bases. Germline assignment: CDR1 SGHDT and CDR2 YYEEEE. This CDR3 contains 17 residues. The trim removed 0 bases at V and 3 bases at J, leaving 3 bases unmatched. The CDR3: CASSLEGTGVGANVLTF. CDR3 in DNA: TGTGCCAGCAGCTTGGAAGGGACAGGGGTTGGGGCCAACGTCCTGACTTTC.

The chain carries TRBV6-1 and TRBJ2-5; weak D call: TRBD1 (5 bases). With 1 base removed from V and 2 bases from J, the gap between germline ends came to 11 bases. CDR3 length equals 15 residues. Germline values: CDR1 MNHNS, CDR2 SASEGT. The CDR3 DNA reads TGTGCCAGCAGTGAAGTGATAACAGGACAAGAGACCCAGTACTTC. Its translation is CASSEVITGQETQYF.

The rearrangement links TRBV6-1 to TRBJ1-5; a weak D match, TRBD1 (6 bases). Germline CDR1 and CDR2: MNHNS and SASEGT. The V end lost 6 bases, the J end lost 1 base, and 13 bases lay between the germline ends. The CDR3 runs to 15 residues. CDR3 region: CASRVTGTSNQPQHF. The CDR3 DNA reads TGTGCCAGCAGAGTAACAGGGACCAGCAATCAGCCCCAGCATTTT.

The rearrangement joins TRBV5-1 to TRBJ2-1; D may be TRBD1 (5 bases). Germline V gene data show CDR1 as SGHRS and CDR2 as YFSETQ. This CDR3 spans 17 amino acids. Trimming shortened V by 0 bases and J by 2 bases, and 15 bases separated the two germline ends. CDR3 residues: CASSLAAGRSTYNEQFF. For the CDR3, the DNA is TGCGCCAGCAGCTTGGCTGCAGGGCGAAGTACCTACAATGAGCAGTTCTTC. The whole variable domain, remainder taken from reference TRBV5-1 and TRBJ2-1, is KAGVTQTPRYLIKTRGQQVTLSCSPISGHRSVSWYQQTPGQGLQFLFEYFSETQRNKGNFPGRFSGRQFSNSRSEMNVSTLELGDSALYLCASSLAAGRSTYNEQFFGPGTRLTVL.

The chain joins TRBV7-8 to TRBJ2-7, with a weak D call TRBD1 (6 bases). Trimming cost V 5 bases and J 0 bases, with 11 bases left between them. The CDR3 consists of 14 residues. Germline CDR1 reads SGHVS; CDR2 reads FQNEAQ. CDR3 sequence reads: CASSPDRNSYEQYF. The CDR3 region has the DNA TGTGCCAGCAGCCCAGACAGGAACTCCTACGAGCAGTACTTC.

The rearrangement uses TRBV5-1 and TRBJ2-3, with D possibly matching TRBD1 (7 bases). The CDR3 is 15 residues long. Trimming took 4 bases from V and 10 from J, leaving 22 bases between them. CDR1 is SGHRS, CDR2 YFSETQ, per germline. CDR3 sequence reads: CASSPLTGEVRAQYF. The CDR3 coding sequence is TGCGCCAGCAGCCCCCTTACAGGGGAGGTTAGAGCGCAGTATTTT.

This chain links TRBV11-2 with TRBJ2-1, with TRBD2 matching 11 bases. CDR1 is SGHAT and CDR2 is FQNNGV in the germline V gene. V lost 8 bases to trimming and J lost 10 bases; unmatched junction nucleotides: 10. The length of the CDR3 is 14 residues. This chain's CDR3 is CASGGWLAGGEQFF. The CDR3 nucleotides are TGTGCCAGCGGGGGGTGGCTAGCGGGAGGAGAGCAGTTCTTC. The variable domain in full, completed from reference TRBV11-2 and TRBJ2-1, reads EAGVAQSPRYKIIEKRQSVAFWCNPISGHATLYWYQQILGQGPKLLIQFQNNGVVDDSQLPKDRFSAERLKGVDSTLKIQPAKLEDSAVYLCASGGWLAGGEQFFGPGTRLTVL.

J is TRBJ2-5 and V is TRBV7-2; TRBD2 matches at 7 bases. Trimming took 4 bases from V and 5 from J; bases not matched to a gene: 4. This CDR3 spans 13 amino acids. The germline gives CDR1 SGHTA, CDR2 FQGNSA. The chain's CDR3 is CASSSSGRETQYF. DNA of the CDR3: TGTGCCAGCAGCTCCTCCGGGAGGGAGACCCAGTACTTC.

This clone occurred once. This rearrangement joins TRBV18 to TRBJ1-1; 7 nucleotides line up with TRBD1. The germline CDR1 and CDR2 sequences are KGHSH and LQKENI. There are 13 residues in the CDR3. V lost 8 bases and J lost 4; bases outside the gene matches: 7. Written as DNA, the CDR3 is TGTGCCAGCGGTCGACAGGGAGGCACTGAAGCTTTCTTT. Encoded protein: CASGRQGGTEAFF.

This chain joins TRBV28 and TRBJ2-7; TRBD1 matches 7 bases. The CDR3 covers 12 residues. Germline assignment: CDR1 MDHEN and CDR2 SYDVKM. The V and J ends lost 6 bases and 5 bases, in that order; junction bases with no gene match: 4. CDR3 nucleotide sequence: TGTGCCAGCAGCAAGGGACAGAACGAGCAGTACTTC. Translation: CASSKGQNEQYF.

This clone has just a few counts. This chain joins TRBV4-2 and TRBJ1-2, with 9 bases aligning to TRBD1. The CDR3 length is 13 residues. After removal of 7 bases from V and 3 bases from J, the junction contained 3 bases not matched to a gene. Germline CDR1 is LGHNA and CDR2 is YNFKEQ. The CDR3 sequence: CASTDRGDYGYTF. The CDR3 DNA sequence: TGTGCCAGCACGGACAGGGGTGACTATGGCTACACCTTC.

On this clone: The same CDR3 can be traced to other DNA sequences in this sample. This chain joins TRBV7-3 and TRBJ2-5, with D perhaps matching TRBD1 (6 bases). The CDR3 has 13 residues. The germline V and J ends were trimmed by 3 bases and 5 bases, with 10 bases remaining between them. CDR1 is SGHTA and CDR2 is FQGTGA in the germline V gene. CDR3 region: CASSLGTKETQYF. For the CDR3, the DNA is TGTGCCAGCAGCTTGGGGACAAAGGAGACCCAGTACTTC.

The genes are TRBV4-3 and TRBJ1-3, with D possibly TRBD1 on 6 matching bases. Germline assignment: CDR1 LGHNA and CDR2 YSLEER. CDR3 length equals 15 residues. V was clipped by 3 bases and J by 0 bases, with 9 bases between them. The CDR3: CASSQIRGSGNTIYF. The DNA for the CDR3 is TGCGCCAGCAGCCAGATCAGGGGCTCTGGAAACACCATATATTTT.